The 17 T cell receptor beta chains in this list originate from one sample, sequenced in a study of blood T cells in healthy people across ages. For the second PCR, which ran for about 7 to 11 cycles, a sample-barcoded 5' primer and a J-beta primer mix were used. TCRdb independently ran MiXCR on the 5' RACE reads; one entry per CDR3 protein. The sample includes some 670,000 distinct CDR3 sequences, under 65% seen only once; the top ten take roughly 14%. Source material: blood. The receptors originated from an elderly woman in good health.

This chain links TRBV7-2 with TRBJ2-5; unclear D gene. This CDR3 contains 15 residues. V was trimmed by 2 bases and J by 3 bases, leaving 13 bases between them. Germline V gene lookup returns CDR1 SGHTA and CDR2 FQGNSA. CDR3 sequence: CASSLMAASEETQYF. CDR3 in DNA: TGTGCCAGCAGCTTAATGGCGGCTTCGGAAGAGACCCAGTACTTC.

This clonotype was counted between two and nine times. The gene calls are TRBV7-6 and TRBJ2-2, with 11 bases lining up with TRBD2. V lost 3 bases, J lost 1 base, and 1 base stayed unmatched. CDR1 is SGHVS, CDR2 FNYEAQ, per germline. This CDR3 is built from 16 residues. The DNA for the CDR3 is TGTGCCAGCAGCTTGACTAGCGGGGTGAACACCGGGGAGCTGTTTTTT. It codes for CASSLTSGVNTGELFF. The full variable domain, in which reference TRBV7-6 and TRBJ2-2 provide the parts outside the CDR3, is GAGVSQSPRYKVTKRGQDVALRCDPISGHVSLYWYRQALGQGPEFLTYFNYEAQQDKSGLPNDRFSAERPEGSISTLTIQRTEQRDSAMYRCASSLTSGVNTGELFFGEGSRLTVL.

The genes are TRBV7-3 and TRBJ2-2; the match to TRBD1 covers 8 bases. The V and J ends lost 0 bases and 2 bases, in that order; junction bases with no gene match: 2. The CDR3 covers 16 residues. Germline V CDR1 and CDR2: SGHTA, FQGTGA. This CDR3 reads CASSLTQGANTGELFF. The CDR3 DNA is TGTGCCAGCAGCTTAACCCAGGGGGCTAACACCGGGGAGCTGTTTTTT.

The table lists this clonotype with a few counts. V and J are TRBV28 and TRBJ1-5; maybe TRBD1 (5 bases). The V and J ends lost 6 bases and 7 bases respectively, with 16 bases between them. Per germline, CDR1 MDHEN and CDR2 SYDVKM. The CDR3 consists of 14 residues. CDR3 sequence (DNA): TGTGCCAGCAGCGAGGCTGCCGGGGGACAGCCCCAGCATTTT. Encoded protein: CASSEAAGGQPQHF.

The sample holds a few counts of this clonotype. This chain links TRBV7-2 with TRBJ2-3; D unclear. Trimming shortened V by 2 bases and J by 4 bases, and 10 bases separated the two germline ends. This CDR3 is 14 amino acids long. CDR1 and CDR2 from the germline V gene are SGHTA and FQGNSA. The CDR3 DNA reads as TGTGCCAGCAGCTTAACAGCGAATCCAGATACGCAGTATTTT. Translating gives CASSLTANPDTQYF.

The rearrangement joins TRBV18 to TRBJ1-3; D unclear. V lost 3 bases to trimming and J lost 2 bases, with 11 bases between them. This CDR3 comprises 15 residues. Germline CDR1 reads KGHSH; CDR2 reads LQKENI. In nucleotides, the CDR3 is TGTGCCAGCTCACCTCCGCGGGGAACTGGAAACACCATATATTTT. Translated: CASSPPRGTGNTIYF.

There are many counts of this clonotype. The CDR3, as DNA: TGCAGGATGAAGGACGTGTCCTCCTACGAGCAGTACTTC. Protein sequence: CRMKDVSSYEQYF. V is TRBV20-1 and J is TRBJ2-7; the D is unclear. The CDR3 has 13 residues. Germline V gene data show CDR1 as DFQATT and CDR2 as SNEGSKA (reference sequence).

The rearrangement uses TRBV4-1 and TRBJ1-5; D may be TRBD1 (6 bases). Germline V gives CDR1 MGHRA, CDR2 YSYEKL. V was clipped by 0 bases and J by 6 bases, with 12 bases between them. The CDR3 consists of 15 residues. The DNA for the CDR3 is TGCGCCAGCAGCCAAGAACAGGGCTTTCGTCAGCCCCAGCATTTT. This translates into CASSQEQGFRQPQHF.

This clonotype was counted many times. The chain carries TRBV20-1 and TRBJ2-1; D not resolved. V was trimmed by 5 bases and J by 3 bases, leaving 11 bases between them. CDR3 length: 13 amino acids. Germline values: CDR1 DFQATT, CDR2 SNEGSKA (reference sequence). The CDR3, as DNA: TGCAGTGCTCCTAAGGGCAGCTACAATGAGCAGTTCTTC. It encodes CSAPKGSYNEQFF.

This clonotype has only a few counts. CDR3 sequence reads: CASSQAWAHNEQFF. The CDR3 DNA reads TGTGCCAGCAGCCAAGCCTGGGCCCACAATGAGCAGTTCTTC. This chain uses TRBV14 with TRBJ2-1; no clear D. The CDR3 has 14 residues. The germline CDR1 and CDR2 sequences are SGHDN and FVKESK. Trimming pared 1 base from V and 5 bases from J, leaving 9 bases between.

As for this clonotype: A much larger clone lies a single base off, so this may be a read error. V usage is TRBV5-1 and J usage is TRBJ2-5, with 8 bases identical to TRBD2. CDR3 length: 14 amino acids. Per germline, CDR1 SGHRS and CDR2 YFSETQ. With V trimmed by 0 bases and J by 11 bases, 9 bases remained unmatched. CDR3 sequence reads: CASSLVPSGRRQYF. The CDR3 bases are TGCGCCAGCAGCTTGGTGCCCAGCGGGAGACGGCAGTACTTC.

This clonotype was detected only a few times. This chain links TRBV10-3 with TRBJ1-3, with 8 nucleotides matching TRBD1. From germline, CDR1 is ENHRY and CDR2 SYGVKD. V shed 6 bases, J shed 7 bases, and the junction held 11 bases outside the gene matches. The CDR3 contains 15 residues. This CDR3 reads CAIRALRQGRNTIYF. DNA for the CDR3: TGTGCCATCAGGGCCCTTCGACAGGGGAGGAACACCATATATTTT.

J is TRBJ1-1 and V is TRBV11-2, with D tentatively TRBD1 (5 bases). This CDR3 contains 13 residues. Trimming removed 4 bases from V and 3 bases from J, with 9 bases in between. Germline CDR1 and CDR2: SGHAT and FQNNGV. The CDR3 DNA sequence: TGTGCCAGCAGCTGCGAAGGGGACACTGAAGCTTTCTTT. Encoded protein: CASSCEGDTEAFF.

The chain links TRBV6-6 to TRBJ1-2, with TRBD1 matching over 9 bases. Germline V gene lookup returns CDR1 MNHNY and CDR2 SVGAGI (reference sequence). Trimming took 4 bases from V and 4 from J; bases not matched to a gene: 4. The CDR3 is made up of 14 amino acids. As DNA, the CDR3 is TGTGCCAGCAGTTCTGGGACAGGGAGCTATGGCTACACCTTC. Encoded protein: CASSSGTGSYGYTF.

The rearrangement joins TRBV20-1 to TRBJ1-2; the D gene is possibly TRBD1 (5 bases). V was pared by 5 bases and J by 2 bases, with 12 bases between. Looked up from germline, CDR1 is DFQATT and CDR2 is SNEGSKA (reference sequence). CDR3 length equals 13 residues. In DNA form, the CDR3 reads TGCAGTGCTGAGGCAGGGCCAAACTATGGCTACACCTTC. Translation gives CSAEAGPNYGYTF.

This clonotype was observed a single time. The chain combines TRBV20-1 with TRBJ1-2; D gene ambiguous. Per germline, CDR1 DFQATT and CDR2 SNEGSKA (reference sequence). V was cut by 4 bases and J by 5 bases, with 20 bases left in between. There are 15 residues in the CDR3. For the CDR3, the DNA is TGCAGTGCTACCCAAGCTTTCGGGCTTCGGTATGGCTACACCTTC. Translation: CSATQAFGLRYGYTF.

At least ten counts were recorded for this clonotype. The chain is built from TRBV7-2 and TRBJ2-3; D call uncertain. Between the trimmed V and J ends, which lost 2 bases and 2 bases, there was a span of 8 bases. The CDR3 covers 14 residues. Germline loops: CDR1 SGHTA, CDR2 FQGNSA. This CDR3 reads CASSLPTSTDTQYF. In DNA, the CDR3 is TGTGCCAGCAGCTTACCAACATCCACAGATACGCAGTATTTT.